One T cell receptor beta chain is described in this entry. Because the CDR3's place on the DNA is in doubt, the DNA is left out and the CDR3 is given as listed by TCRdb. The method was immunoSEQ multiplex PCR; TCRdb's version includes in-frame clones alone and lacks a portion of them. This sample has 95,000 to 100,000 clones; roughly nine tenths occur once, and the top ten carry about 17%. This sample stems from a study of identifying expanded T cells in peripheral blood. A total of 17 residues make up the CDR3, ends included. The clonotype comes from a person between 18 and 75 years old in good health. The rearrangement links TRBV21-1 to TRBJ1-2. TRBV21-1 is a pseudogene locus. The source material was blood. CDR3 amino acids: CASSKVGPGAVEYGYTF.